Sequencing of this T cell receptor beta chain was carried out in a study of shared clonotypes between healthy human individuals. Turning to this clone: Its antigen is not identified. The sample contains more than one DNA sequence encoding this CDR3.

All the donors were Caucasian adults who lived in Nashville, Tennessee. This CDR3 comprises 14 residues. V was cut by 0 bases and J by 1 base, with 7 bases left in between. Germline V gene sequence: CDR1 SGHRS, CDR2 YFSETQ. The study, taken as a whole, reports: Clonotype sharing among donors was thought likely to change with sequencing depth.

Measured with immunoSEQ multiplex PCR; TCRdb has only the in-frame clones, and not every one. Of about 480,000 clones in the sample, 75% to 85% are singletons; the top ten hold approximately 13%. V usage is TRBV5-1 and J usage is TRBJ2-5; D might be TRBD1 (5 bases). The source is a woman in her thirties or forties in good health. Some clones in this sample may be carry-over from other donors' samples. The sample was PBMCs. Here the CDR3 DNA reads TGCGCCAGCAGCTTGGGACAGCCCCAAGAGACCCAGTACTTC. Translating it yields CASSLGQPQETQYF.